Following are 23 T cell receptor beta chains from one sample sequenced in a study of shared clonotypes between healthy human individuals. TCRdb's table, derived via immunoSEQ multiplex PCR, lists solely in-frame clones and lacks some. This repertoire shows just over 2,000,000 clones, 85% to 95% found once; its top ten account for 0.1% to 0.15%. Sequenced: naive CD4+ T cells sorted from blood. Subset indicated: CD45RA+ positively selected. These receptors were taken from a young man in good health.

The rearrangement joins TRBV28 to TRBJ2-5; 9 bases align to TRBD1. V gave up 6 bases and J gave up 4 bases; unmatched junction bases: 6. The CDR3 runs to 14 residues. CDR1 and CDR2 from the germline V gene are MDHEN and SYDVKM. CDR3 in amino acids: CASRLTGGGETQYF. The CDR3 bases are TGTGCCAGCAGACTGACAGGGGGAGGAGAGACCCAGTACTTC. Complete variable domain (other parts from reference TRBV28 and TRBJ2-5): DVKVTQSSRYLVKRTGEKVFLECVQDMDHENMFWYRQDPGLGLRLIYFSYDVKMKEKGDIPEGYSVSREKKERFSLILESASTNQTSMYLCASRLTGGGETQYFGPGTRLLVL.

The chain employs TRBV4-3 and TRBJ1-4, with D uncertain. Germline loops: CDR1 LGHNA, CDR2 YSLEER. V was pared by 0 bases and J by 8 bases, with 7 bases between. The CDR3 covers 13 residues. The CDR3 sequence is CASSQDPEEKLFF. In DNA, the CDR3 is TGCGCCAGCAGCCAAGATCCCGAAGAAAAACTGTTTTTT.

This clone was found a few times. The V call is TRBV6-1, the J call TRBJ1-5; D not resolved. The CDR3 length is 15 residues. V shed 7 bases and J shed 2 bases, with 15 bases lying between them. Germline assignment: CDR1 MNHNS and CDR2 SASEGT. The CDR3 DNA is TGTGCCAGCACCGGAGGTATCGGGGGCAATCAGCCCCAGCATTTT. Translated: CASTGGIGGNQPQHF.

This clone was counted a few times. The genes are TRBV28 and TRBJ2-3; D possibly corresponds to TRBD2 (5 bases). This CDR3 spans 13 amino acids. The V and J ends lost 6 bases and 9 bases respectively, with 16 bases between them. Germline lookup yields CDR1 MDHEN and CDR2 SYDVKM. In DNA, the CDR3 is TGTGCCAGCAGCCTGACGGGTTCGGGAACGCAGTATTTT. It codes for CASSLTGSGTQYF.

The table lists this clone with a count of one. This sequence joins TRBV6-5 and TRBJ1-1; tentative D call: TRBD1 (5 bases). Germline-derived CDR1 and CDR2 are MNHEY and SVGAGI. The CDR3 consists of 15 residues. The V end lost 2 bases, the J end lost 5 bases, and 15 bases lay between the germline ends. CDR3 nucleotides: TGTGCCAGCAGTTACCTACCGGGGGGTGGGACTGAAGCTTTCTTT. It is translated as CASSYLPGGGTEAFF.

The sample holds one count of this clone. CDR3 loop: CASSLVQTATGELFF. The CDR3 DNA reads TGCGCCAGCAGCTTGGTCCAAACAGCCACCGGGGAGCTGTTTTTT. The rearrangement joins TRBV5-1 to TRBJ2-2; D gene unclear. The CDR3 loop spans 15 amino acids. The V end was cut by 0 bases, the J end by 4 bases, with 10 bases between. The germline CDR1 and CDR2 sequences are SGHRS and YFSETQ.

This chain uses TRBV4-1 with TRBJ2-7; D is undetermined. V lost 0 bases and J 2 bases, leaving 11 bases between the germline ends. There are 15 residues in the CDR3. CDR1 MGHRA and CDR2 YSYEKL come from the germline V gene. In DNA, the CDR3 is TGCGCCAGCAGCCAAGATCCCAGACTTACCTACGAGCAGTACTTC. Protein product: CASSQDPRLTYEQYF.

The CDR3 bases are TGTGCCAGTAGTAAGGCGGGAAACTATGGCTACACCTTC. This encodes CASSKAGNYGYTF. The chain employs TRBV19 and TRBJ1-2; D ambiguous. Germline V gene data show CDR1 as LNHDA and CDR2 as SQIVND (reference sequence). The CDR3 is made up of 13 amino acids. V lost 4 bases, J lost 2 bases, and 8 bases lay in between.

This clone has just one count. The CDR3 loop is CASSPIGLLGKQFF. In nucleotides, the CDR3 is TGTGCCAGCAGCCCGATAGGACTCCTCGGGAAGCAGTTCTTC. The J gene is TRBJ2-1, the V gene TRBV11-3; possibly TRBD2 for D (5 bases). The CDR3 spans 14 residues. CDR1 is SGHNT and CDR2 is YENEEA in the germline V gene. With 5 bases removed from V and 11 bases from J, the gap between germline ends came to 19 bases.

J is TRBJ1-3 and V is TRBV5-7; D is unresolved. TRBV5-7 is an open reading frame, and its role is uncertain. The CDR3 runs 17 residues. The germline V and J ends were trimmed by 0 bases and 0 bases, with 13 bases remaining between them. This chain's CDR3 is CASSLEGSMDSGNTIYF. Here the CDR3 DNA reads TGTGCCAGCAGCTTGGAGGGTTCAATGGACTCTGGAAACACCATATATTTT.

The chain uses TRBV28 and TRBJ2-7, with 8 bases fitting TRBD1. The CDR3 runs 14 residues. Losses at the gene ends were 6 bases for V and 0 bases for J; bases not matched to a gene: 4. Germline CDR1 reads MDHEN; CDR2 reads SYDVKM. The CDR3 region is CASSRGQASYEQYF. The CDR3 coding sequence is TGTGCCAGCAGCCGGGGACAGGCCTCCTACGAGCAGTACTTC.

This chain connects TRBV6-4 to TRBJ2-2; tentative D call: TRBD1 (6 bases). The CDR3 covers 14 residues. From germline, CDR1 is MRHNA and CDR2 SNTAGT. V lost 6 bases, J lost 7 bases, and 15 bases lay in between. The CDR3: CASSEQGSGGELFF. For the CDR3, the DNA is TGTGCCAGCAGCGAACAGGGAAGCGGCGGGGAGCTGTTTTTT.

This rearrangement joins TRBV11-1 to TRBJ2-7; no clear D. V was cut by 5 bases and J by 3 bases, with 8 bases left in between. CDR3 size: 12 residues. In germline, CDR1 is SGHAT, CDR2 FQDESV (reference sequence). The CDR3 protein is CASSAQYYEQYF. CDR3 coding DNA: TGTGCCAGCAGCGCCCAATACTACGAGCAGTACTTC. Full variable domain (outside the CDR3, taken from reference TRBV11-1 and TRBJ2-7): EAEVAQSPRYKITEKSQAVAFWCDPISGHATLYWYRQILGQGPELLVQFQDESVVDDSQLPKDRFSAERLKGVDSTLKIQPAELGDSAMYLCASSAQYYEQYFGPGTRLTVT.

The chain couples TRBV7-2 to TRBJ2-7, with a possible D match to TRBD1 (5 bases). Deletions cut 2 bases from V and 5 bases from J, with 16 bases between. CDR1 SGHTA and CDR2 FQGNSA come from the germline V gene. The length of the CDR3 is 15 residues. The CDR3 protein is CASSLMGQGIDEQYF. In DNA form, the CDR3 reads TGTGCCAGCAGCTTAATGGGTCAGGGAATTGACGAGCAGTACTTC.

The chain couples TRBV2 to TRBJ1-5; D may be TRBD1 (5 bases). CDR3 length: 15 residues. Germline V gives CDR1 SNHLY, CDR2 FYNNEI. Trimming removed 3 bases from V and 5 bases from J, with 14 bases in between. CDR3: CASSEEQGRDQPQHF. The CDR3 DNA follows: TGTGCCAGCAGTGAGGAGCAGGGTAGGGATCAGCCCCAGCATTTT.

The chain joins TRBV13 to TRBJ2-5, with a tentative D call TRBD2 (6 bases). Germline-derived CDR1 and CDR2 are PRHDT and FYEKMQ (reference sequence). Deletions cut 2 bases from V and 4 bases from J, with 8 bases between. CDR3 length equals 13 residues. DNA for the CDR3: TGTGCCAGCAGCTTATTGGGGGGAGAGACCCAGTACTTC. Translating it yields CASSLLGGETQYF.

The CDR3 nucleotides read TGTGCCAGCAGTGAGAGTTGGGGCAGCTCCTACGAGCAGTACTTC. This sequence encodes CASSESWGSSYEQYF. The V call is TRBV6-1, the J call TRBJ2-7; a weak D match, TRBD1 (5 bases). Trimming shortened V by 3 bases and J by 0 bases, and 12 bases separated the two germline ends. This CDR3 spans 15 amino acids. Germline V CDR1 and CDR2: MNHNS, SASEGT.

V is TRBV19 and J is TRBJ1-2, with D possibly being TRBD1 (5 bases). Germline CDR1 reads LNHDA; CDR2 reads SQIVND (reference sequence). Trimming removed 3 bases from V and 3 bases from J, with 17 bases in between. CDR3 length equals 16 residues. The CDR3 here is CASSILIGPGDYGYTF. The CDR3 region has the DNA TGTGCCAGTAGTATTCTGATTGGACCGGGGGACTATGGCTACACCTTC. Using reference TRBV19 and TRBJ1-2 for the parts outside the CDR3, the full variable domain is DGGITQSPKYLFRKEGQNVTLSCEQNLNHDAMYWYRQDPGQGLRLIYYSQIVNDFQKGDIAEGYSVSREKKESFPLTVTSAQKNPTAFYLCASSILIGPGDYGYTFGSGTRLTVV.

V gene TRBV5-1 combines with J gene TRBJ2-5; 7 bases map to TRBD1. Germline values: CDR1 SGHRS, CDR2 YFSETQ. The CDR3 totals 15 residues. With 1 base clipped from V and 5 bases from J, the junction kept 8 bases outside the gene matches. CDR3 DNA: TGCGCCAGCAGCTTGCTCGAGGGGGCCGGGGAGACCCAGTACTTC. Protein product: CASSLLEGAGETQYF. Full variable domain (rest looked up from reference TRBV5-1 and TRBJ2-5): KAGVTQTPRYLIKTRGQQVTLSCSPISGHRSVSWYQQTPGQGLQFLFEYFSETQRNKGNFPGRFSGRQFSNSRSEMNVSTLELGDSALYLCASSLLEGAGETQYFGPGTRLLVL.

The chain combines TRBV9 with TRBJ1-2; D is unresolved. Germline CDR1 and CDR2: SGDLS and YYNGEE. Trimming removed 3 bases at V and 0 bases at J, with 9 bases between. This CDR3 is 14 amino acids long. This CDR3 reads CASSALHANYGYTF. For the CDR3, the DNA is TGTGCCAGCAGCGCCCTACACGCTAACTATGGCTACACCTTC.

This clone was observed a single time. Different DNA sequences within this sample yield the same CDR3. The V call is TRBV7-9, the J call TRBJ1-5, with 7 bases aligning to TRBD1. The germline V gene encodes CDR1 SEHNR and CDR2 FQNEAQ (reference sequence). Germline trimming cut 5 bases from V and 7 bases from J; bases unmatched to any gene: 2. The CDR3 is made up of 12 amino acids. The CDR3 nucleotides are TGTGCCAGCAGCCTGGGACAGCAGCCCCAGCATTTT. Translated: CASSLGQQPQHF.

The V and J genes are TRBV7-9 and TRBJ2-5; possible D gene TRBD2, 6 bases. Trimming removed 6 bases from V and 2 bases from J, with 22 bases in between. CDR3 length equals 17 residues. From germline, CDR1 is SEHNR and CDR2 FQNEAQ (reference sequence). CDR3 amino acids: CASSDDRRGLSQETQYF. In nucleotides, the CDR3 is TGTGCCAGCAGTGACGACCGGCGGGGCCTCTCTCAAGAGACCCAGTACTTC.

This clone occurred once. The chain couples TRBV12-5 to TRBJ2-3; D is unresolved. The CDR3 spans 12 residues. The V end lost 1 base, the J end lost 4 bases, and 3 bases lay between the germline ends. The germline V gene encodes CDR1 LGHNT and CDR2 FRNRAP. CDR3 in amino acids: CASGLGPDTQYF. The CDR3 DNA is TGTGCTAGTGGTTTGGGACCAGATACGCAGTATTTT.